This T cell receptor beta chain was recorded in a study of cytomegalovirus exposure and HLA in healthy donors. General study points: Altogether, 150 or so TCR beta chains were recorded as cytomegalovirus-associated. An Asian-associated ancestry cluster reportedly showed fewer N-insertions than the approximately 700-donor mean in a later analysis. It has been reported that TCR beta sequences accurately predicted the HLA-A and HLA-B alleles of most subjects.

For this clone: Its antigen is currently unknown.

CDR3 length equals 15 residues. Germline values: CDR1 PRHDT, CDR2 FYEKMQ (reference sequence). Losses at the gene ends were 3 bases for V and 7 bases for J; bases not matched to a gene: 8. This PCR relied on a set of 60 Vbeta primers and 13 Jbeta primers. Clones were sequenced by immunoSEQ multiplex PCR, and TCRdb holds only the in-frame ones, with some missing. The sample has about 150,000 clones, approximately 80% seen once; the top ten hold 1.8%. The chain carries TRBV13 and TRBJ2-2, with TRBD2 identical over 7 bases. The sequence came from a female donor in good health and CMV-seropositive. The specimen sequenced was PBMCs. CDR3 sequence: CASSLGGKSVGELFF. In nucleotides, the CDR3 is TGTGCCAGCAGCTTGGGGGGGAAGAGCGTCGGGGAGCTGTTTTTT.